This TCR beta chain was recovered during a study of human T cells and chemical hapten exposure. Study-wide results and limits: Significantly greater numbers of large CDR3 similarity clusters came from expanded TCRs than from controls.

Time point given: pre-sensitization, week 0. This sample's treatment: therapeutic diphenylcyclopropenone sensitization with weekly scalp DPC. Comment on this clonotype: The antigen remains unidentified.

The library gave individual cDNA molecules unique molecular identifiers. TCRdb passed the RACE reads through MiXCR, listing each CDR3 protein once. Of 95,000 to 150,000 distinct CDR3 sequences in the sample, approximately 13% are singletons; the top ten hold around 2.7%. This CDR3 has 16 amino acids. Germline assignment: CDR1 SQVTM and CDR2 ANQGSEA. The germline V and J ends were trimmed by 2 bases and 1 base, with 17 bases remaining between them. J is TRBJ2-5 and V is TRBV29-1; D ambiguous. This sample comprised whole blood, obtained in connection with sensitization to the hapten diphenylcyclopropenone (DPC). The sequence was collected from a woman aged 18-29 years with alopecia areata. Some clones in this sample may be carry-over from other donors' samples. The CDR3 reads CSVESLVRHSQETQYF. The CDR3 DNA reads as TGCAGCGTTGAAAGTTTGGTTAGACACAGCCAAGAGACCCAGTACTTC.